This T cell receptor beta chain was captured in a study of beta chain features in type 1 diabetes. At the level of the study: In all, approximately 100,000,000 sorted cells from all samples were analyzed. General observations from the study: Naive, central memory and Treg TCRB repertoires appeared more alike in patients than in healthy donors. Among type 1 diabetes patients, VDJ junctions had fewer insertions and more deletions. Significant though moderate, a shortening of TCRB CDR3s appeared in all four CD4+ subsets of Type 1 diabetes patients.

Per germline, CDR1 SGDLS and CDR2 YYNGEE. This CDR3 is 13 amino acids long. On this clone itself: The target antigen is unknown. The junction shows a germline mismatch at one end, possibly a read error.

As every portion of the isolated RNA was reverse transcribed, the sequencing read expressed TCRB transcripts. There were about 3.5 million reads on average in the naive, central memory and regulatory T cell samples. The data were produced by immunoSEQ multiplex PCR, yet TCRdb's version contains in-frame clones alone and is incomplete. The repertoire consists of 640,000 or so clones, with 10% to 15% occurring once and the leading ten covering 0.022%. The receptor was derived from a man between 18 and 29 years old with type 1 diabetes. The V call is TRBV9, the J call TRBJ1-5; D is undetermined. The sample comprised naive CD4+ T cells from blood. The DNA of the CDR3 is TGCGCCAGCAGTACCCAGAACAATCAGCCCCAGCATTTT. Amino acids: CASSTQNNQPQHF.